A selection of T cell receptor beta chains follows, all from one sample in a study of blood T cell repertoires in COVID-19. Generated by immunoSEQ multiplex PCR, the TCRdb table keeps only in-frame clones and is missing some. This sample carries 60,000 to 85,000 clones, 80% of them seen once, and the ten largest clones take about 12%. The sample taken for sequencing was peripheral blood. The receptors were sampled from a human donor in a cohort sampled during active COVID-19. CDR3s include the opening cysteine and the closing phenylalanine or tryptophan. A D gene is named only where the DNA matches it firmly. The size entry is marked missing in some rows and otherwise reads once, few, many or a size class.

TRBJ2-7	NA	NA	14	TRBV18	CASSPLQDSYEQYF	TGTGCCAGCTCACCACTCCAGGACTCCTACGAGCAGTACTTC
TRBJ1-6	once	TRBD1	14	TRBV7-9	CASIETGDYSPLHF	TGTGCCAGCATCGAAACAGGGGACTATTCACCCCTCCACTTT
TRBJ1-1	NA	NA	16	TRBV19	CASRARGGAGNTEAFF	TGTGCCAGTAGAGCCCGCGGGGGCGCCGGGAACACTGAAGCTTTCTTT
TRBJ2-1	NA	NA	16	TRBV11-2	CASSLWTAFSYNEQFF	TGTGCCAGCAGCTTATGGACAGCCTTCTCCTACAATGAGCAGTTCTTC
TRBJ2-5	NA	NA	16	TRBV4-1	CASSQLAEARRETQYF	TGCGCCAGCAGCCAGTTAGCAGAAGCGCGGAGGGAGACCCAGTACTTC
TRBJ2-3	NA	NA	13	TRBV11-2	CASSLGGADTQYF	TGTGCCAGCAGCTTAGGGGGGGCAGATACGCAGTATTTT
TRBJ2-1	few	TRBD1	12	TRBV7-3	CASSYRTGTQFF	TGTGCCAGCAGCTATCGGACAGGTACTCAGTTCTTC
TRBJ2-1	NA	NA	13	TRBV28	CASSQGGYNEQFF	TGTGCCAGCAGTCAGGGGGGCTACAATGAGCAGTTCTTC
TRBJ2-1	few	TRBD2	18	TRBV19	CASSIANPGLASYNEQFF	TGTGCCAGTAGTATCGCCAACCCGGGACTAGCGAGCTACAATGAGCAGTTCTTC
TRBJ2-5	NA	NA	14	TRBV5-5	CASSPWGGRETQYF	TGTGCCAGCAGCCCCTGGGGGGGGCGGGAGACCCAGTACTTC
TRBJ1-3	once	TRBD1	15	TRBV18	CASSPQTGAGNTIYF	TGTGCCAGCTCACCACAGACAGGGGCTGGAAACACCATATATTTT
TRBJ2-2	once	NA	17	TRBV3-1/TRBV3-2	CASSQDRDSLNTGELFF	TGTGCCAGCAGCCAAGATCGTGACTCACTGAACACCGGGGAGCTGTTTTTT
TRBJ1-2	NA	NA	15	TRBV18	CASSPEKGLFYGYTF	TGTGCCAGCTCACCAGAAAAGGGGCTCTTCTATGGCTACACCTTC
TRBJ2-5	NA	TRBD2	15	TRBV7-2	CASSRGGAGKETQYF	TGTGCCAGCAGCCGCGGGGGGGCGGGGAAGGAGACCCAGTACTTC
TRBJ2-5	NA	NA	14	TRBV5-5	CASSPYTAEETQYF	TGTGCCAGCAGCCCCTACACAGCAGAAGAGACCCAGTACTTC
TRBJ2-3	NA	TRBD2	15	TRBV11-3	CASSSGTSGTDTQYF	TGTGCCAGCAGCTCCGGGACTAGCGGGACAGATACGCAGTATTTT
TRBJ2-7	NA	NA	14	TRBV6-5	CASSYQGRDYEQYF	TGTGCCAGCAGTTACCAGGGGCGCGACTACGAGCAGTACTTC
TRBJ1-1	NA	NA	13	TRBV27	CASRRAGGTEAFF	TGTGCCAGCAGGAGGGCCGGAGGCACTGAAGCTTTCTTT
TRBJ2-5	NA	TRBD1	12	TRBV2	CASRTGRETQYF	TGTGCCAGCCGGACAGGGAGGGAGACCCAGTACTTC
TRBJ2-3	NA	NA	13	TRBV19	CASRQASTDTQYF	TGTGCCAGTAGGCAGGCAAGCACAGATACGCAGTATTTT
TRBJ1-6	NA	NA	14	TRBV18	CASSQDRNNSPLHF	TGTGCCAGCTCGCAAGACAGAAATAATTCACCCCTCCACTTT
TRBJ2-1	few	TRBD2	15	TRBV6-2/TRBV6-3	CASSIAAGGYNEQFF	TGTGCCAGCAGCATTGCAGCGGGGGGCTACAATGAGCAGTTCTTC